The 2 T cell receptor beta chains reported below all come from one sample, sequenced in a study of blood T cell repertoires in COVID-19 (dated by TCRdb to the early 2020s). Libraries were prepared through the immunoSEQ multiplex PCR assay. The immuneACCESS repertoire file appears here via TCRdb, limited to in-frame rearrangements. These files lack a portion of the clones; in checked studies, under half of the deficit traces to unresolved V genes, and the cause of the others is not known. The sample table contains over 250,000 clones; only one count was recorded for 88% of them. The ten largest account for 1% of the sample. Input material: PBMCs or T cells enriched from blood (not recorded which). All receptors derive from a woman aged 25 to 39 who had recovered from COVID-19.

This clone was counted between two and nine times. This sequence joins TRBV15 and TRBJ1-1; D is unresolved. The germline V gene encodes CDR1 LNHNV and CDR2 YYDKDF (reference sequence). This CDR3 region has 15 residues. The V end was cut by 1 base, the J end by 0 bases, with 9 bases between. The CDR3 DNA is TGTGCCACCAGCAGAGGGGCGGGCATGAACACTGAAGCTTTCTTT. It encodes CATSRGAGMNTEAFF.

The J gene is TRBJ2-1, the V gene TRBV7-2, with 8 bases lining up with TRBD1. CDR3 size: 12 residues. The germline V gene has CDR1 SGHTA and CDR2 FQGNSA. The ends lost 1 base at V and 14 bases at J; junction bases unmatched: 4. CDR3 amino acids: CASSLGETGEFF. The CDR3 DNA sequence: TGTGCCAGCAGCTTAGGGGAGACAGGGGAGTTCTTC.